This entry lists 5 T cell receptor beta chains sequenced from one sample in a study of CD8+CD57+ T cells in acquired aplastic anemia. Profiles of TCR beta VDJ and CDR3 were generated from a genomic DNA template. TCRdb itself ran the reads through MiXCR, one entry per CDR3 protein. The data hold 300,000 or so distinct CDR3 sequences, with approximately 55% observed a single time. The sequenced sample consisted of sorted CD4+, CD8+, or CD8+CD57+ T cells (not recorded which) from PBMCs. The receptors were sampled from a human donor with severe aplastic anemia or a healthy control (not recorded which).

The V and J genes are TRBV2 and TRBJ1-2, with 8 bases lining up with TRBD1. The junction had 5 bases not matched to a gene; V was cut back by 6 bases and J by 5 bases. CDR1 SNHLY and CDR2 FYNNEI come from the germline V gene. The CDR3 sequence is 13 residues long. The CDR3 loop is CASRLGTGYGYTF. In DNA form, the CDR3 reads TGTGCCAGCAGGCTAGGGACAGGATATGGCTACACCTTC.

This clonotype was seen repeatedly, ten times or more. The rearrangement uses TRBV2 and TRBJ2-3; 13 bases agree with TRBD2. The germline gives CDR1 SNHLY, CDR2 FYNNEI. The V and J ends lost 6 bases and 0 bases, in that order; junction bases with no gene match: 6. This CDR3 region has 17 residues. The CDR3 DNA follows: TGTGCCAGCAGAACTAGCGGGGGGGCCGGGAGCACAGATACGCAGTATTTT. Its protein is CASRTSGGAGSTDTQYF.

For this clonotype: A much more abundant neighbour one base away suggests this may be a read error. CDR3 amino acids: CASSPKEKLVF. For the CDR3, the DNA is TGTGCCAGCTCACCGAAGGAAAAACTGGTTTTT. The V gene is TRBV18, the J gene TRBJ1-4; D uncertain. Germline V gives CDR1 KGHSH, CDR2 LQKENI. The CDR3 runs to 11 residues. Variable domain in full (rest from reference TRBV18 and TRBJ1-4): NAGVMQNPRHLVRRRGQEARLRCSPMKGHSHVYWYRQLPEEGLKFMVYLQKENIIDESGMPKERFSAEFPKEGPSILRIQQVVRGDSAAYFCASSPKEKLVFGSGTQLSVL.

This clonotype appeared many times. The chain is built from TRBV12-3 or TRBV12-4 and TRBJ1-5; the D gene is possibly TRBD1 (5 bases). The ends were cut back, 6 bases at V and 5 bases at J, with 14 bases in the middle. The CDR3 has 14 residues. The CDR3 DNA sequence: TGTGCCAGCAGCCTCAGGGTTGCAGATCAGCCCCAGCATTTT. Translating it yields CASSLRVADQPQHF.

The chain is built from TRBV20-1 and TRBJ2-3; D uncertain. Germline V gives CDR1 DFQATT, CDR2 SNEGSKA (reference sequence). With 0 bases removed from V and 0 bases from J, the gap between germline ends came to 7 bases. The CDR3 length is 14 residues. Written as DNA, the CDR3 is TGCAGTGCTAGAGATGCAACTAGCACAGATACGCAGTATTTT. Its protein is CSARDATSTDTQYF.